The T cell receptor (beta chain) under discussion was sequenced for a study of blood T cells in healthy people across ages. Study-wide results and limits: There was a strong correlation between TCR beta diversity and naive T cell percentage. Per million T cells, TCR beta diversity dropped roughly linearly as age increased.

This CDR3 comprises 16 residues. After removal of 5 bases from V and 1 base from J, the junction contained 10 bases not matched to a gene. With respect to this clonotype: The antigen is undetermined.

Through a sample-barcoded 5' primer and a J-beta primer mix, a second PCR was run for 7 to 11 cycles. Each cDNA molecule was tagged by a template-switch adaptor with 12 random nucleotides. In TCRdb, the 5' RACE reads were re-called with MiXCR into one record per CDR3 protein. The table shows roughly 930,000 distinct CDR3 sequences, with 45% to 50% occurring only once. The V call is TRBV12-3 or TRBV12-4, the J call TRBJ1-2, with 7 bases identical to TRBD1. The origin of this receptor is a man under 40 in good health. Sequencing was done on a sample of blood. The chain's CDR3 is CASSPDRRKSNYGYTF. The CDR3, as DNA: TGTGCCAGCAGTCCGGACAGGAGAAAAAGTAACTATGGCTACACCTTC.